This T cell receptor beta chain is drawn from a study of blood T cell repertoires in COVID-19. Across the study: Italy, Spain and the United States were the sources of the convalescent and acute COVID-19 samples. In each case, the material was cDNA or gDNA derived from T cells, B-cell-depleted T cells, or PBMCs.

Data came from immunoSEQ multiplex PCR; TCRdb stores just in-frame clones and leaves some out. The data contain under 250,000 clones, 88% of them seen just once; the ten biggest clones take up roughly 6%. CDR1 and CDR2 (germline): LNHDA, SQIVND (reference sequence). With 5 bases removed from V and 6 bases from J, the gap between germline ends came to 19 bases. There are 15 residues in the CDR3. This TCR was sampled from a woman aged 25 to 45 with COVID-19, enrolled during active disease. Specimen: peripheral blood. The chain employs TRBV19 and TRBJ1-1; perhaps TRBD1 as D (5 bases). The CDR3 reads CASSGWGVFFSEAFF. As DNA, the CDR3 is TGTGCCAGTAGTGGGTGGGGGGTTTTTTTTTCTGAAGCTTTCTTT.